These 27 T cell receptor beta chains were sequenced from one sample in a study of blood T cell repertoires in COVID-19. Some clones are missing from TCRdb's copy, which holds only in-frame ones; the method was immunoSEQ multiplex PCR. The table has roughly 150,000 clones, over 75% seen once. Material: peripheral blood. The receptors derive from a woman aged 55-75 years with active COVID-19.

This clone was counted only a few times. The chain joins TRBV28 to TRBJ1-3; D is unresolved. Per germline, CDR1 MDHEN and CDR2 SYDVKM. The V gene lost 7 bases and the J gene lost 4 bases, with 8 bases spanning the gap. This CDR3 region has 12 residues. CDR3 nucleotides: TGTGCCAGCAAGAGGTACGGAAACACCATATATTTT. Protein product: CASKRYGNTIYF.

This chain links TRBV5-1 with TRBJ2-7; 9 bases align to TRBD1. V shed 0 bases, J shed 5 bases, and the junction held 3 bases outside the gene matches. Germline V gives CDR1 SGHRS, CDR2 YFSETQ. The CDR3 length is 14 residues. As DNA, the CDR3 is TGCGCCAGCAGCTTGGGACAGGGGGTGGACGAGCAGTACTTC. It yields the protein CASSLGQGVDEQYF.

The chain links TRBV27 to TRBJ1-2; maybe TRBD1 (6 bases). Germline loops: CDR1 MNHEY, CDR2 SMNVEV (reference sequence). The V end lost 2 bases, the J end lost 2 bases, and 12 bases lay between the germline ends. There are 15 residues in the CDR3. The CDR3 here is CASSLTGRGNYGYTF. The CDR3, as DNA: TGTGCCAGCAGTTTAACCGGCAGGGGAAACTATGGCTACACCTTC.

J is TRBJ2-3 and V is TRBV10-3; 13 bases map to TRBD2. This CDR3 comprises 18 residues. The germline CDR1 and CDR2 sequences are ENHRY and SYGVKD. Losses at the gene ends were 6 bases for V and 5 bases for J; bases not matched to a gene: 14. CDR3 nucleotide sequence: TGTGCCATCAGCTCGACTCAGATACTAGCGGGAGGGAGAGATACGCAGTATTTT. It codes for CAISSTQILAGGRDTQYF.

The CDR3 DNA sequence: TGTGCCAGCAGAACGGCGGGGGAGGGCTACACCTTC. This encodes CASRTAGEGYTF. The chain couples TRBV12-3 or TRBV12-4 to TRBJ1-2; D is possibly TRBD1 (5 bases). This CDR3 contains 12 residues. V was pared by 6 bases and J by 8 bases, with 13 bases between.

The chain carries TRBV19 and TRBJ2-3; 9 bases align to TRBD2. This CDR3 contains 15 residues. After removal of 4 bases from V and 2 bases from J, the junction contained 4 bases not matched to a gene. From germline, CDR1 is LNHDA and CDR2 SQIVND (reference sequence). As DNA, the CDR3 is TGTGCCAGTAGTACGGGACTAGCACCCACAGATACGCAGTATTTT. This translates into CASSTGLAPTDTQYF.

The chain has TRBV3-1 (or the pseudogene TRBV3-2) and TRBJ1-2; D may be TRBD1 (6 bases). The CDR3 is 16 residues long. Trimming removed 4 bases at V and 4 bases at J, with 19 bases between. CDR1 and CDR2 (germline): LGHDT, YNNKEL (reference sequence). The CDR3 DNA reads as TGTGCCAGCAGCCTCTCTTGGGGGGGCGAAGGCTATGGCTACACCTTC. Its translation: CASSLSWGGEGYGYTF.

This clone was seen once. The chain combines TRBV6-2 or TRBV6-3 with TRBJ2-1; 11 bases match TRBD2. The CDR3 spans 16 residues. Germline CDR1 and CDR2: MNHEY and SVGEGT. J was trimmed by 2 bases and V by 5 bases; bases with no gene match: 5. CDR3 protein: CASSKSLAGAYNEQFF. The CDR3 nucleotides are TGTGCCAGCAGTAAGTCACTAGCGGGAGCCTACAATGAGCAGTTCTTC.

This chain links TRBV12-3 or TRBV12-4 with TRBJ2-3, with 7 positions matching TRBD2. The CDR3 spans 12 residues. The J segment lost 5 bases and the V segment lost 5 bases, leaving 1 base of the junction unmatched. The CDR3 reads CASSPSGDTQYF. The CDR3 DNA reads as TGTGCCAGCAGTCCTAGCGGAGATACGCAGTATTTT.

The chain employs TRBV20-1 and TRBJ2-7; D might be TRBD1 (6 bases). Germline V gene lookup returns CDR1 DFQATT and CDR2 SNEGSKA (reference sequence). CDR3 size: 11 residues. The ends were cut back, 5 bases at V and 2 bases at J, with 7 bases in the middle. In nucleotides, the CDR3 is TGCAGTGCTGCAGGGGCCTACGAGCAGTACTTC. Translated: CSAAGAYEQYF.

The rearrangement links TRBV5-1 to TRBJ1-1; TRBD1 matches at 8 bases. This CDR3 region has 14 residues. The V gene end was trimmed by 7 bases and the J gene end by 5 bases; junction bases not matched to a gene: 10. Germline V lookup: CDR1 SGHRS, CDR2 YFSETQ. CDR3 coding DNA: TGCGCCAGCCGAAAGGACAGGGAAGGGACTGAAGCTTTCTTT. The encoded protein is CASRKDREGTEAFF.

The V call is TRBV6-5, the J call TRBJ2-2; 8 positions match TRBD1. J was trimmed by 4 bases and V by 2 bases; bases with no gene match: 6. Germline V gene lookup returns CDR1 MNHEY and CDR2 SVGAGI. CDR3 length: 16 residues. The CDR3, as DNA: TGTGCCAGCAGTTACGGCAGGGGGCAGGGCACCGGGGAGCTGTTTTTT. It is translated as CASSYGRGQGTGELFF.

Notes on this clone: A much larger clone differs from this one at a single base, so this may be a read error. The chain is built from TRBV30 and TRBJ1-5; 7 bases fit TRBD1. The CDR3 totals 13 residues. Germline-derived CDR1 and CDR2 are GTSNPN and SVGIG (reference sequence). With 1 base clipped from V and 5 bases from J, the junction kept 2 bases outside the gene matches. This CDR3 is CAWSGQGYQPQHF. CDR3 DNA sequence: TGTGCCTGGAGTGGACAGGGCTATCAGCCCCAGCATTTT.

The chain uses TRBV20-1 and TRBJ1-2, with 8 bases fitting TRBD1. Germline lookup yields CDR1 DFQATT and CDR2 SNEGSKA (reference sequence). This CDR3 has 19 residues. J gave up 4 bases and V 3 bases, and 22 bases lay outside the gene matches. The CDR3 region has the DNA TGCAGTGCTAGTCCAGATGAGGGGCAGGGGGCGTTGAGTACCTATGGCTACACCTTC. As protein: CSASPDEGQGALSTYGYTF.

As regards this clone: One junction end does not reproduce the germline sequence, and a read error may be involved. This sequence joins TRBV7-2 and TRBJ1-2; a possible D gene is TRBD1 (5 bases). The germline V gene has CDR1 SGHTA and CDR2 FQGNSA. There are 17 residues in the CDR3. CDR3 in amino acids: CASSSPPGGHLNDGYTF. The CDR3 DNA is TGTGCCAGCAGCTCCCCCCCGGGAGGACATCTTAACGATGGCTACACCTTC.

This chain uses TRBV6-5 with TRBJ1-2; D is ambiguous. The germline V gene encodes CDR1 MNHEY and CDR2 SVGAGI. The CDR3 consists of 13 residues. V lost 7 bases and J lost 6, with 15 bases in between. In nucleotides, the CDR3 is TGTGCCAGCAATCCCTGGGGAGGAGATGGCTACACCTTC. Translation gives CASNPWGGDGYTF.

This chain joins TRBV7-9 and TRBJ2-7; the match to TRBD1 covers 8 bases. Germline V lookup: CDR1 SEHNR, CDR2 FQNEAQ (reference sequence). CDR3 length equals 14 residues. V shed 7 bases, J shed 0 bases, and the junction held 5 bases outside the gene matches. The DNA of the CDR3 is TGTGCCAGCACCCGGACAGGGAGCTCCTACGAGCAGTACTTC. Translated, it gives CASTRTGSSYEQYF.

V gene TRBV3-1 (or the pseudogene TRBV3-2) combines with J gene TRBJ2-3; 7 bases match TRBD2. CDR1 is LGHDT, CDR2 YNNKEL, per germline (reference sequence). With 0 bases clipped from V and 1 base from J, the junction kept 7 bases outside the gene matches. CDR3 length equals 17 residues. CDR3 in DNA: TGTGCCAGCAGCCAAGATTGGCCTAGCGGACGCACAGATACGCAGTATTTT. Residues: CASSQDWPSGRTDTQYF.

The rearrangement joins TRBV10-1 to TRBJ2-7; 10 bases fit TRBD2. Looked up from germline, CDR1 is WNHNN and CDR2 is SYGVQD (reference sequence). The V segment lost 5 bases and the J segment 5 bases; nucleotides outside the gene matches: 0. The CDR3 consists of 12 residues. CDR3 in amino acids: CASSSGRDEQYF. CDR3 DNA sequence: TGCGCCAGCAGTAGCGGGAGGGACGAGCAGTACTTC.

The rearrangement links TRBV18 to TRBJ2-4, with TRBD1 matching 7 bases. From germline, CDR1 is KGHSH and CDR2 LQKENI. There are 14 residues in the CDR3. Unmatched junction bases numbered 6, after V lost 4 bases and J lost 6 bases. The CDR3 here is CASSLGQVPNIQYF. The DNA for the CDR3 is TGTGCCAGCTCACTCGGACAGGTCCCAAACATTCAGTACTTC.

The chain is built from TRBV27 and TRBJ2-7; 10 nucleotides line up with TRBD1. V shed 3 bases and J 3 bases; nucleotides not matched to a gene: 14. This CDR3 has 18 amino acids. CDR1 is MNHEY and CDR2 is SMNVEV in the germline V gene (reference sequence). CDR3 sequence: CASSLRTATGGANYEQYF. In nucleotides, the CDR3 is TGTGCCAGCAGTTTGAGGACCGCGACAGGGGGCGCGAACTACGAGCAGTACTTC.

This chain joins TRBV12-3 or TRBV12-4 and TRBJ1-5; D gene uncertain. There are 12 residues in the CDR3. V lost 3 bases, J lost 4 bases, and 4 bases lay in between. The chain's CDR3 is CASSFLNQPQHF. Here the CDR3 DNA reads TGTGCCAGCAGTTTCCTTAATCAGCCCCAGCATTTT.

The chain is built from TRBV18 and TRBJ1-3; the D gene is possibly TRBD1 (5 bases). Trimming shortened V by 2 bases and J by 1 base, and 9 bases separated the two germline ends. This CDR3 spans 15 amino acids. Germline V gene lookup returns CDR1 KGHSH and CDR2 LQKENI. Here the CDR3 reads CASSPGALSGNTIYF. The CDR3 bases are TGTGCCAGCTCACCAGGGGCTTTATCTGGAAACACCATATATTTT.

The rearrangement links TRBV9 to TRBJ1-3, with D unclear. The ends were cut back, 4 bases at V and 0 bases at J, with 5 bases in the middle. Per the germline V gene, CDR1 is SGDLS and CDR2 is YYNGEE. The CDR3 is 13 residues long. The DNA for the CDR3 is TGTGCCAGCAGCACCAGCTCTGGAAACACCATATATTTT. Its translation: CASSTSSGNTIYF.

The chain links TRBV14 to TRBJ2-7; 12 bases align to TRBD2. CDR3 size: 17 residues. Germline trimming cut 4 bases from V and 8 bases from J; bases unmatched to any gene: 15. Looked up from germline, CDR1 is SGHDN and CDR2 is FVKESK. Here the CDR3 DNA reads TGTGCCAGCAGCCTGGGACTAGCGGGCTTTCTGAGTGGAAAGCAGTACTTC. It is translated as CASSLGLAGFLSGKQYF.

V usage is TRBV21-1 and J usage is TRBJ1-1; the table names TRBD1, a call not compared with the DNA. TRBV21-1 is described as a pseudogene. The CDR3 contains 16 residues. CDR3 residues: CASSAPDRAMNTEAFF. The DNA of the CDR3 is TGTGCCAGCAGCGCCCCGGACAGGGCAATGAACACTGAAGCTTTCTTT.

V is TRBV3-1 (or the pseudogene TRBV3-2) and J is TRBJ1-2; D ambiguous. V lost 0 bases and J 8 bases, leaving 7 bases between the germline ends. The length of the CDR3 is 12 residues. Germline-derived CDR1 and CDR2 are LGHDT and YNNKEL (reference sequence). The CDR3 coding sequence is TGTGCCAGCAGCCAAGATTCGGAGGGCTACACCTTC. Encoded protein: CASSQDSEGYTF.